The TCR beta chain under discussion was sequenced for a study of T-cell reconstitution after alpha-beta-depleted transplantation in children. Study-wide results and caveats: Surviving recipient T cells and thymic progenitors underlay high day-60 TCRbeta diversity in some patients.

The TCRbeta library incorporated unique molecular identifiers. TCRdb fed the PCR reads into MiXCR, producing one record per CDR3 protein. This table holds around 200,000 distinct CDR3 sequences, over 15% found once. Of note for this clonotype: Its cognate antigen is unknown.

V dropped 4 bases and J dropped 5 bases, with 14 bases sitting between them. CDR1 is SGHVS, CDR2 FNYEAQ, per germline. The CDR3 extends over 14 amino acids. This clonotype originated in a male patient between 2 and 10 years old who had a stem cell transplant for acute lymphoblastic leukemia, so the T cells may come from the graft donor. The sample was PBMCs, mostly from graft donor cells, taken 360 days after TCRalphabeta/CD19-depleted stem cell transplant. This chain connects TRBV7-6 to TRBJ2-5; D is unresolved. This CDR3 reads CASSSNRAGETQYF. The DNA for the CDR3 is TGTGCCAGCAGCTCAAATCGGGCTGGGGAGACCCAGTACTTC.